A single sample is the source of the 14 T cell receptor beta chains below, sequenced in a study of blood T cells in healthy people across ages. Primers used in a second PCR of roughly 6 to 11 cycles were a sample-barcoded 5' primer and a J-beta primer mix. TCRdb used MiXCR to reprocess the 5' RACE reads, holding one entry per CDR3 protein. Seen here are 1.6 million or so distinct CDR3 sequences, about 32% observed once, and the top ten hold roughly 10%. The sequencing input was blood. These receptors all come from a woman in her twenties or thirties in good health.

Regarding this clonotype: One base away lies a much larger clone, so this may be a sequencing read error. The CDR3 is CVSSQPTSGSTDTQYF. The CDR3, as DNA: TGCGTCAGCAGCCAACCCACTAGTGGGAGCACAGATACGCAGTATTTT. The chain uses TRBV4-1 and TRBJ2-3, with D possibly TRBD2 on 5 matching bases. The CDR3 runs to 16 residues. Per the germline V gene, CDR1 is MGHRA and CDR2 is YSYEKL.

This clonotype was observed a few times. The DNA for the CDR3 is TGCAGTGCCCTTAGCGAGGGAAGGTTCTATGGCTACACCTTC. Translation: CSALSEGRFYGYTF. The J gene is TRBJ1-2, the V gene TRBV20-1; D is uncertain. The ends were cut back, 6 bases at V and 4 bases at J, with 18 bases in the middle. The germline CDR1 and CDR2 sequences are DFQATT and SNEGSKA (reference sequence). CDR3 length equals 14 residues.

V gene TRBV3-1 combines with J gene TRBJ1-1; 7 bases map to TRBD1. Germline trimming cut 0 bases from V and 3 bases from J; bases unmatched to any gene: 10. This CDR3 is 17 amino acids long. From germline, CDR1 is LGHDT and CDR2 YNNKEL (reference sequence). The CDR3 DNA sequence: TGTGCCAGCAGCCAAGAGGGAGGGGGCGCTTCCGACACTGAAGCTTTCTTT. Protein product: CASSQEGGGASDTEAFF.

This chain joins TRBV7-9 and TRBJ2-1, with 11 bases lining up with TRBD2. Germline CDR1 is SEHNR and CDR2 is FQNEAQ (reference sequence). This CDR3 region has 18 residues. The V segment lost 5 bases and the J segment 0 bases; nucleotides outside the gene matches: 9. DNA for the CDR3: TGTGCCAGCAGCCCAGGGACTAGCGGAAGGAGCTCCTACAATGAGCAGTTCTTC. This codes for CASSPGTSGRSSYNEQFF.

V usage is TRBV6-5 and J usage is TRBJ2-7; possibly TRBD1 or TRBD2 for D (5 bases each). CDR1 and CDR2 from the germline V gene are MNHEY and SVGAGI. CDR3 size: 16 residues. Trimming took 3 bases from V and 3 from J, leaving 18 bases between them. The DNA for the CDR3 is TGTGCCAGCAGTTATATCTGGGACGGAGGCTACTACGAGCAGTACTTC. This codes for CASSYIWDGGYYEQYF.

About this clonotype itself: A clone one base away is much larger, so this may be a read error. The V gene is TRBV5-6, the J gene TRBJ1-2, with 7 bases lining up with TRBD1. This CDR3 has 17 residues. With 4 bases clipped from V and 10 bases from J, the junction kept 22 bases outside the gene matches. The germline V gene has CDR1 SGHDT and CDR2 YYEEEE. The CDR3 here is CASSRRTERGLGHDYTF. The CDR3 DNA reads TGTGCCAGCAGCCGGAGGACAGAGAGGGGGCTAGGTCATGACTACACCTTC.

V is TRBV2 and J is TRBJ2-3, with TRBD1 as a possible D gene (6 bases). V lost 11 bases and J 5 bases, leaving 14 bases between the germline ends. Per the germline V gene, CDR1 is SNHLY and CDR2 is FYNNEI. CDR3 length: 12 residues. DNA for the CDR3: TGTGCCGGACAAAGGGACAAAGATACGCAGTATTTT. Translation: CAGQRDKDTQYF.

The J gene is TRBJ2-1, the V gene TRBV20-1; D gene ambiguous. Trimming took off 4 bases at V and 0 bases at J, with 10 bases between the two ends. This CDR3 is built from 14 residues. CDR1 is DFQATT, CDR2 SNEGSKA, per germline (reference sequence). DNA of the CDR3: TGCAGTGCTACAACAGAGAGCTCCTACAATGAGCAGTTCTTC. As protein: CSATTESSYNEQFF.

This clonotype was detected a few times. V and J are TRBV25-1 and TRBJ2-2; 13 bases line up with TRBD2. The CDR3 has 18 amino acids. V trimming: 3 bases; J trimming: 4 bases; junction bases outside the gene matches: 8. Germline CDR1 MGHDK, CDR2 SYGVNS. CDR3 protein: CASSDQTSGGPGTGELFF. For the CDR3, the DNA is TGTGCCAGCAGTGACCAGACTAGCGGGGGGCCGGGCACCGGGGAGCTGTTTTTT.

This clonotype showed up just a few times. At one boundary the junction diverges from the germline segment, which might be a read error. This chain connects TRBV6-1 to TRBJ2-1, with D perhaps TRBD1 (6 bases). CDR1 is MNHNS and CDR2 is SASEGT in the germline V gene. CDR3 length: 16 amino acids. The CDR3 DNA follows: TGTGCCAGCAGCATAGACAGGTCTGTCCTTTACAATGAGCGGTTCTTC. It encodes CASSIDRSVLYNERFF.

This clonotype showed up just a few times. This chain links TRBV14 with TRBJ2-7; 10 positions match TRBD2. The germline CDR1 and CDR2 sequences are SGHDN and FVKESK. This CDR3 has 18 amino acids. V gave up 3 bases and J gave up 0 bases; unmatched junction bases: 11. Here the CDR3 DNA reads TGTGCCAGCAGCCAGCATGGGACTAGCGTGTGGGGCTCCTACGAGCAGTACTTC. Translation: CASSQHGTSVWGSYEQYF.

The V and J genes are TRBV6-5 and TRBJ1-2; maybe TRBD1 (6 bases). The CDR3 runs 15 residues. From germline, CDR1 is MNHEY and CDR2 SVGAGI. The germline V and J ends were trimmed by 2 bases and 6 bases, with 16 bases remaining between them. The CDR3: CASSYEWGAPDGYTF. The CDR3 DNA reads as TGTGCCAGCAGTTACGAGTGGGGGGCCCCAGATGGCTACACCTTC.

The chain links TRBV27 to TRBJ2-7; 9 nucleotides match TRBD1. The ends lost 6 bases at V and 5 bases at J; junction bases unmatched: 8. Looked up from germline, CDR1 is MNHEY and CDR2 is SMNVEV (reference sequence). The CDR3 loop spans 14 amino acids. Written as DNA, the CDR3 is TGTGCCAGCAGCCACAGGGGGCTATTTAACGAGCAGTACTTC. This translates into CASSHRGLFNEQYF.

The genes are TRBV4-1 and TRBJ1-1; D not certain. Germline CDR1 MGHRA, CDR2 YSYEKL. The CDR3 extends over 14 amino acids. The V end was cut by 0 bases, the J end by 7 bases, with 12 bases between. CDR3 nucleotides: TGCGCCAGCAGCCAAGATCAGCGGCCCAATGAAGCTTTCTTT. It encodes CASSQDQRPNEAFF.